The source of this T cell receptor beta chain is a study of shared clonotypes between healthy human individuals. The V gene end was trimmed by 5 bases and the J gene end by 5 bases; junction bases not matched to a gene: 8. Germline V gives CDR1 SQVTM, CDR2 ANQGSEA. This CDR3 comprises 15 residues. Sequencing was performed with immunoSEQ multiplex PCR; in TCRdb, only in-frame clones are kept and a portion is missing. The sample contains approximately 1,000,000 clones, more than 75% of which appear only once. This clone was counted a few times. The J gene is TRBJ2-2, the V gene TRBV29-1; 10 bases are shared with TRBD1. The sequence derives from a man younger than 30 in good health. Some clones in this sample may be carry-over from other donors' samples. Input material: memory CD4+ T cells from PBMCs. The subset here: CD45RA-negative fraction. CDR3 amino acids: CSVSTGTGATGELFF. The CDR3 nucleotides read TGCAGCGTTTCAACCGGGACAGGGGCTACCGGGGAGCTGTTTTTT.